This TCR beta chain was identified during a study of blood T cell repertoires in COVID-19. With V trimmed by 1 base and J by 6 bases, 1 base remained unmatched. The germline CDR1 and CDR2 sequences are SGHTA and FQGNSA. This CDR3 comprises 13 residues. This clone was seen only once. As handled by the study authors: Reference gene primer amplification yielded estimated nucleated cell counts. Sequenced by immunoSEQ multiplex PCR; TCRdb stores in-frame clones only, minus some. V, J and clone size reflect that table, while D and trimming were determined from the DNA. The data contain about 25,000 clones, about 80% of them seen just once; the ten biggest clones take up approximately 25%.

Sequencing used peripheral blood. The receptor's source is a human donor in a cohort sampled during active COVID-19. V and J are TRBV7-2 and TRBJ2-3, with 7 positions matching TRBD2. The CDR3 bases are TGTGCCAGCAGCTTAGACGGGAGGGATACGCAGTATTTT. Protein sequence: CASSLDGRDTQYF.